This is a list of T cell receptor beta chains from one sample in a study of blood T cell repertoires in COVID-19. Clones were read by immunoSEQ multiplex PCR, and TCRdb kept only the in-frame ones, dropping some. The data contain about 180,000 clones, over 75% of them singletons. Sequencing input: peripheral blood. The receptor source for this set is a man in his 70s with active or convalescent COVID-19. Both conserved end residues are part of each CDR3. D genes are given only for firm matches. Expanded clones are given a class, and other clones once, few, many or no size at all.

TRBV7-9	15	TRBJ1-2	-	TRBD1	TGTGCCAGCAGCTTTCCTCCGGGACAGGGCTATGGCTACACCTTC	CASSFPPGQGYGYTF
TRBV5-1	14	TRBJ1-4	-	TRBD1	TGCGCCAGCAGCTTGAAGACGAGTGGACAGGGGCTGTTTTTT	CASSLKTSGQGLFF
TRBV5-1	13	TRBJ2-5	-	TRBD1	TGCGCCAGCTCAGGGGGACCGGGGGAGACCCAGTACTTC	CASSGGPGETQYF
TRBV7-2	15	TRBJ1-2	-	-	TGTGCCAGCAGCCTACAACAGGGAGTTCAGGGGGGCTACACCTTC	CASSLQQGVQGGYTF
TRBV5-1	14	TRBJ2-3	-	-	TGCGCCAGCAGCCCTAAACCTAGCACAGATACGCAGTATTTT	CASSPKPSTDTQYF
TRBV6-6	14	TRBJ1-4	once	-	TGTGCCAGCAGTTACTCGACGTGGGGCGAAAAACTGTTTTTT	CASSYSTWGEKLFF
TRBV19	15	TRBJ2-7	-	-	TGTGCCAGTAGTATTCCCCCAGGGTGGAACTACGAGCAGTACTTC	CASSIPPGWNYEQYF
TRBV30	15	TRBJ1-2	-	TRBD1	TGTGCCTGGAGTTTCCCTCCCGACAGGGGGCATGGCTACACCTTC	CAWSFPPDRGHGYTF
TRBV12-5	14	TRBJ1-5	few	TRBD1	TGTGCTAGTGGTTCCCAGGGGGTTTACCAGCCCCAGCATTTT	CASGSQGVYQPQHF
TRBV27	12	TRBJ2-7	many	-	TGTGCCAGCAGAGACAGGTTATACGAGCAGTACTTC	CASRDRLYEQYF
TRBV11-2	13	TRBJ2-1	-	-	TGTGCCAGCAGCTTGTGGCTTCACAATGAGCAGTTCTTC	CASSLWLHNEQFF
TRBV3-1/TRBV3-2	14	TRBJ1-1	-	-	TGTGCCAGCAGCCTTGGCAGGGTTCGAACTGAAGCTTTCTTT	CASSLGRVRTEAFF
TRBV5-3	20	TRBJ2-6	-	TRBD1	TGTGCCAGAAGCTTGAGGGGGACAGCCTTAAGGGGCTCTGGGGCCAACGTCCTGACTTTC	CARSLRGTALRGSGANVLTF